The clone carrying this T cell receptor beta chain is deemed medium-sized. Its antigen is still unknown. One entry per CDR3 protein, called by TCRdb with MiXCR from the reads. Counted here are under 15,000 distinct CDR3 sequences, approximately 17% occurring once; the ten biggest clones make up 2% to 2.5%. The CDR3 totals 15 residues. Germline V CDR1 and CDR2: MNHEY, SMNVEV (reference sequence). The V and J ends lost 6 bases and 0 bases respectively, with 9 bases between them. The record originates from a study of liver allograft versus peripheral blood T cells. The overall study: Transplanted-liver T cell receptor repertoires were compared with recipients' peripheral blood repertoires.

Regarding the study as a whole: Liver allograft repertoires of T cell receptors reportedly diverged from peripheral blood repertoires.

This rearrangement joins TRBV27 to TRBJ1-6; D possibly corresponds to TRBD1 (5 bases). The receptor was isolated from a human patient who had a liver transplant. Some of the T cells might come from the graft donor. CDR3 region: CASRAGGSYNSPLHF. The CDR3 bases are TGTGCCAGCAGGGCCGGGGGCTCCTATAATTCACCCCTCCACTTT.